This TCR beta chain was recovered during a study of blood T cell repertoires in COVID-19. Turning to the study itself: Whether acute or convalescent, the COVID-19 samples came from the United States, Italy and Spain. Sources were T cells, B-cell-depleted T cells, or PBMCs; the material itself was cDNA or gDNA.

Study processing details: Amplification from reference gene primers served as the basis for estimated nucleated cell counts. The data were produced by immunoSEQ multiplex PCR, yet TCRdb's version contains in-frame clones alone and is incomplete. V, J and clone size are taken as reported in that table, and D and trimming were inferred from the DNA itself. Of about 160,000 clones detected, roughly 90% appear once; the ten largest clones hold about 2.5%. CDR3 length: 16 residues. V lost 4 bases to trimming and J lost 0 bases; unmatched junction nucleotides: 6. Germline CDR1 LGHNA, CDR2 YNFKEQ. The chain recombines TRBV4-2 with TRBJ2-1; 7 bases map to TRBD2. Sequenced material: peripheral blood. The sequence came from a man aged 18 to 30 with acute or convalescent COVID-19. In nucleotides, the CDR3 is TGTGCCAGCAGCCCCACGGGCGGGAGCTCCTACAATGAGCAGTTCTTC. It translates to CASSPTGGSSYNEQFF.